Given below is one T cell receptor beta chain in context. Its antigen remains unidentified. This sample is drawn from a study of PD-L1 blockade in urothelial cancer. Turning to the study itself: Blood analysis was done at 3 weeks (second dose) and 6 weeks after treatment began. Study results and limitations: Pretreatment clonality of the blood TCR repertoire below the median was predictive of superior survival.

Synthetic spike-ins, TCR analog templates, were added into each PCR. Sequenced by immunoSEQ multiplex PCR; TCRdb stores in-frame clones only, minus some. The table records roughly 110,000 clones, 80% to 95% of them present only once. V was pared by 5 bases and J by 0 bases, with 17 bases between. The CDR3 spans 17 residues. Per germline, CDR1 SEHNR and CDR2 FQNEAQ (reference sequence). The time point denotes: peripheral blood 6 weeks after treatment start. The receptor's source is a man between 60 and 75 years old with urothelial cancer. The specimen was PBMCs, collected around atezolizumab (anti-PD-L1) treatment. The rearrangement uses TRBV7-9 and TRBJ1-3; possibly TRBD1 for D (6 bases). CDR3 amino acids: CASSPPGGASSGNTIYF. The CDR3 bases are TGTGCCAGCAGCCCACCCGGGGGGGCGAGCTCTGGAAACACCATATATTTT. Looking up the rest from reference TRBV7-9 and TRBJ1-3 gives the full variable domain: DTGVSQNPRHKITKRGQNVTFRCDPISEHNRLYWYRQTLGQGPEFLTYFQNEAQLEKSRLLSDRFSAERPKGSFSTLEIQRTEQGDSAMYLCASSPPGGASSGNTIYFGEGSWLTVV.